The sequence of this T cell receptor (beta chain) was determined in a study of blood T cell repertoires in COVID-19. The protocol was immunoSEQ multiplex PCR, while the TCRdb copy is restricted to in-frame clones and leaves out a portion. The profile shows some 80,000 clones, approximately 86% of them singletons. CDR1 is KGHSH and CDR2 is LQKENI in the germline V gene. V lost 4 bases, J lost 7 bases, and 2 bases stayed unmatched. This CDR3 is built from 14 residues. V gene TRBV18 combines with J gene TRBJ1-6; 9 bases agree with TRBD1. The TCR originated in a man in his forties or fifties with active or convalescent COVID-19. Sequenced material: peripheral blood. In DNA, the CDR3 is TGTGCCAGCTCACATGGACAGGGGAATTCACCCCTCCACTTT. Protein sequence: CASSHGQGNSPLHF.